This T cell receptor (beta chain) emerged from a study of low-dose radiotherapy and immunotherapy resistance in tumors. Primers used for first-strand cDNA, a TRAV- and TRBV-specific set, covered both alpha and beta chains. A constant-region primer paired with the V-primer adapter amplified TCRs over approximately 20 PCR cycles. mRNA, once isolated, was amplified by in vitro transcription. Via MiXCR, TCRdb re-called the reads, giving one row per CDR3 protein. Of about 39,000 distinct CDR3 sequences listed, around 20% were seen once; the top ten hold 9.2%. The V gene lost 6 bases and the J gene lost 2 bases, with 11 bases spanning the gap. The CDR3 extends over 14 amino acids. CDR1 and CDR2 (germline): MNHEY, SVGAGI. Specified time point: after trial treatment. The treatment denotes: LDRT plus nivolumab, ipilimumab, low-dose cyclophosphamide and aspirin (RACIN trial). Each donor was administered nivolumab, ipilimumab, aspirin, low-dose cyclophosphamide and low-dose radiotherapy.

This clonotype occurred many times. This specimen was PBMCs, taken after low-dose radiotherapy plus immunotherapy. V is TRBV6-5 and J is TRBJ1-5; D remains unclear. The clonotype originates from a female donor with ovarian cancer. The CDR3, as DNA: TGTGCCAGCAGCCCCTACAGCGGCAATCAGCCCCAGCATTTT. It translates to CASSPYSGNQPQHF.